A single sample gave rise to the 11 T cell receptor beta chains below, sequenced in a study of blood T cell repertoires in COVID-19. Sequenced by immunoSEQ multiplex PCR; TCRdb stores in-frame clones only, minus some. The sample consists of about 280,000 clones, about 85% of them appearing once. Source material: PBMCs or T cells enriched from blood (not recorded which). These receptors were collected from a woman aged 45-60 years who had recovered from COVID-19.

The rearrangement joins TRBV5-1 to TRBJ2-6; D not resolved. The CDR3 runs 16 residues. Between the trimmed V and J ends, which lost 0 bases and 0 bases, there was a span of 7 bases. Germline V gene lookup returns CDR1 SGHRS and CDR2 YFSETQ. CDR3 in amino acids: CASSLGLFSGANVLTF. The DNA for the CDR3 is TGCGCCAGCAGCTTGGGGCTTTTCTCTGGGGCCAACGTCCTGACTTTC.

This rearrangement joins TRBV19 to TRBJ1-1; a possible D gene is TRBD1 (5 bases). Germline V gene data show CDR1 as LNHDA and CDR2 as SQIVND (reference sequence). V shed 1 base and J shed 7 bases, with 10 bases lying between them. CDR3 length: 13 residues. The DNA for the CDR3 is TGTGCCAGTAGTATAGGGCAGGGCTATGAAGCTTTCTTT. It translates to CASSIGQGYEAFF.

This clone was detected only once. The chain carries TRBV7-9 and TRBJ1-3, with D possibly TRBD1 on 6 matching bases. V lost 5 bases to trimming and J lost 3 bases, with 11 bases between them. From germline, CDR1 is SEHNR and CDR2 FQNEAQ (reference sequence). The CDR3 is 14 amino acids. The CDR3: CASSLARGGNTIYF. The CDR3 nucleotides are TGTGCCAGCAGCCTTGCCAGGGGTGGAAACACCATATATTTT. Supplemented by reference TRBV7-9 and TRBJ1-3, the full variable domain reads DTGVSQNPRHKITKRGQNVTFRCDPISEHNRLYWYRQTLGQGPEFLTYFQNEAQLEKSRLLSDRFSAERPKGSFSTLEIQRTEQGDSAMYLCASSLARGGNTIYFGEGSWLTVV.

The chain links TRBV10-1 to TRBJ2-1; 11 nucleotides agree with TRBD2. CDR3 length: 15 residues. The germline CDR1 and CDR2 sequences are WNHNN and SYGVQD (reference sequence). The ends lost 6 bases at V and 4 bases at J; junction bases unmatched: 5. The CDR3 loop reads CASSYGTSGYNEQFF. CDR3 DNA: TGCGCCAGCAGCTACGGGACTAGCGGTTACAATGAGCAGTTCTTC.

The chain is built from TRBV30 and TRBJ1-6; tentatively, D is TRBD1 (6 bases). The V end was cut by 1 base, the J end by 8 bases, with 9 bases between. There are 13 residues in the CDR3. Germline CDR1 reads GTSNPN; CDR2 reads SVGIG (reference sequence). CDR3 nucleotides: TGTGCCTGGAGTGCAAACAGGGATTCACCCCTCCACTTT. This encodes CAWSANRDSPLHF. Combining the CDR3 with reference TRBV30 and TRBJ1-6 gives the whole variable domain SQTIHQWPATLVQPVGSPLSLECTVEGTSNPNLYWYRQAAGRGLQLLFYSVGIGQISSEVPQNLSASRPQDRQFILSSKKLLLSDSGFYLCAWSANRDSPLHFGNGTRLTVT.

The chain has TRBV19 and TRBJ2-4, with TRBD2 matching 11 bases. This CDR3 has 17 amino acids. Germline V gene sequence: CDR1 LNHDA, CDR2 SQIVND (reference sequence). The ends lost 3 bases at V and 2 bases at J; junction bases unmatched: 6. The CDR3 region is CASSMPGLADTKNIQYF. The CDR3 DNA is TGTGCCAGTAGTATGCCGGGACTAGCGGATACCAAAAACATTCAGTACTTC.

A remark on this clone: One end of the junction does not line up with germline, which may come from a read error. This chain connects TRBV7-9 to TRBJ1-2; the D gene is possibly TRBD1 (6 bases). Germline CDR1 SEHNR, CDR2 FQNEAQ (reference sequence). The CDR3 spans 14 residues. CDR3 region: CASSLPAATPGHLF. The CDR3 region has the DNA TGTGCCAGCAGCCTACCCGCGGCGACCCCGGGACATCTCTTC.

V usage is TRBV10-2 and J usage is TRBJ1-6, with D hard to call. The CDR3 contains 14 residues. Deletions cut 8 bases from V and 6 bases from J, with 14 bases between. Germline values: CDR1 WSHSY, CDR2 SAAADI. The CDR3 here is CASETGMGNSPLHF. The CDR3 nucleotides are TGCGCCAGCGAAACCGGGATGGGTAATTCACCCCTCCACTTT.

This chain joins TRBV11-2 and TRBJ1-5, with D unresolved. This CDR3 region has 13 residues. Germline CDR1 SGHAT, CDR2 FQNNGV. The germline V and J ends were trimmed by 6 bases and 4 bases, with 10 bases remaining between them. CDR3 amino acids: CASSPDKNQPQHF. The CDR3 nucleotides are TGTGCCAGCAGTCCAGACAAGAATCAGCCCCAGCATTTT.

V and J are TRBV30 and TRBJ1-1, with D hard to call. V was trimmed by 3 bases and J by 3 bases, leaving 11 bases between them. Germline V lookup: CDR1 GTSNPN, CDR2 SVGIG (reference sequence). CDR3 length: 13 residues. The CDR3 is CAWRHSGDTEAFF. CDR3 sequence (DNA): TGTGCCTGGAGACACAGCGGGGACACTGAAGCTTTCTTT.

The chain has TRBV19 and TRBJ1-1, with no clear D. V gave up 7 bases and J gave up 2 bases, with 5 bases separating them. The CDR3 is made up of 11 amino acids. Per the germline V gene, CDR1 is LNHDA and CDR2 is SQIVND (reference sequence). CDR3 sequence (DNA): TGTGCCAGTAACACCAACACTGAAGCTTTCTTT. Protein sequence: CASNTNTEAFF.